This TCR beta chain was profiled in a study of blood T cell repertoires in COVID-19. The V and J ends lost 6 bases and 2 bases respectively, with 11 bases between them. The CDR3 has 13 residues. CDR1 and CDR2 (germline): MNHEY, SVGAGI. Clones were read by immunoSEQ multiplex PCR, and TCRdb kept only the in-frame ones, dropping some. The sample lists some 350,000 clones; 90% were seen once. Sequenced: peripheral blood. The clonotype was recovered from a man younger than 35 with active or convalescent COVID-19. The chain links TRBV6-5 to TRBJ2-7; TRBD2 might be the D (5 bases). The DNA for the CDR3 is TGTGCCAGCAGGAACTTCGGGGCCTACGAGCAGTACTTC. This encodes CASRNFGAYEQYF.